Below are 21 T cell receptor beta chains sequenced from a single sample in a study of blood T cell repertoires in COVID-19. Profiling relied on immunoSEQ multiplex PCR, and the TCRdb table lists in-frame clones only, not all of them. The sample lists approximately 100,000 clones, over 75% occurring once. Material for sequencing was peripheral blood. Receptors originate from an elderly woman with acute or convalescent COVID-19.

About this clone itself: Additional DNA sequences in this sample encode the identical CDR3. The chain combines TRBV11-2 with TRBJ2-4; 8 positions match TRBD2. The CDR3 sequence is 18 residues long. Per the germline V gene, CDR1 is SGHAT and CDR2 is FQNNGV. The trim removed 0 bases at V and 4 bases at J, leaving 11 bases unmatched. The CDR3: CASSLELVAGGVKNIQYF. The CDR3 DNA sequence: TGTGCCAGCAGCTTAGAATTAGTGGCGGGGGGTGTTAAAAACATTCAGTACTTC. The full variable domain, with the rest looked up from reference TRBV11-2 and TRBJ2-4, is EAGVAQSPRYKIIEKRQSVAFWCNPISGHATLYWYQQILGQGPKLLIQFQNNGVVDDSQLPKDRFSAERLKGVDSTLKIQPAKLEDSAVYLCASSLELVAGGVKNIQYFGAGTRLSVL.

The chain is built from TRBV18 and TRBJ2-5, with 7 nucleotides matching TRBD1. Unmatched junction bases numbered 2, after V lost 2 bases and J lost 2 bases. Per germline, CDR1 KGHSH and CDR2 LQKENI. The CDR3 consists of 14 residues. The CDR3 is CASSPGTVQETQYF. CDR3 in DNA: TGTGCCAGCTCACCAGGGACAGTGCAAGAGACCCAGTACTTC.

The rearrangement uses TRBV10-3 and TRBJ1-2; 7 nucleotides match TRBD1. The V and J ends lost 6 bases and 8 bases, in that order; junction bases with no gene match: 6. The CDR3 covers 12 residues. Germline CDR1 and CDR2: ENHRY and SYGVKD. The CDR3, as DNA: TGTGCCATCAGCGGAGGGGGCAGCGGCTACACCTTC. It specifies CAISGGGSGYTF.

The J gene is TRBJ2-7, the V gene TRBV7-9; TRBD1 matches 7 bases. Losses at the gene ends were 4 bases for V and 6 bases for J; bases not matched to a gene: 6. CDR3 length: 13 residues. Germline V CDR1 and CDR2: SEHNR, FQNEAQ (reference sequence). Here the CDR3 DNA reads TGTGCCAGCAGCTCATCGACAGGGAGCGAGCAGTACTTC. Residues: CASSSSTGSEQYF. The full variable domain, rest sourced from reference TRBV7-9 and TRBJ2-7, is DTGVSQNPRHKITKRGQNVTFRCDPISEHNRLYWYRQTLGQGPEFLTYFQNEAQLEKSRLLSDRFSAERPKGSFSTLEIQRTEQGDSAMYLCASSSSTGSEQYFGPGTRLTVT.

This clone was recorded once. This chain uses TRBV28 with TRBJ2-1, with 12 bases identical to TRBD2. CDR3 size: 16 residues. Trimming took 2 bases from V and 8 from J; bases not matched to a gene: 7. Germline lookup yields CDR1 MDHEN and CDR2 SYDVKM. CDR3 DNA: TGTGCCAGCAGTTTACTAGCGGGGGGGCCTGAAGATGAGCAGTTCTTC. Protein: CASSLLAGGPEDEQFF. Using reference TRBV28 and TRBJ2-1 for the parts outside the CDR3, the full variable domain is DVKVTQSSRYLVKRTGEKVFLECVQDMDHENMFWYRQDPGLGLRLIYFSYDVKMKEKGDIPEGYSVSREKKERFSLILESASTNQTSMYLCASSLLAGGPEDEQFFGPGTRLTVL.

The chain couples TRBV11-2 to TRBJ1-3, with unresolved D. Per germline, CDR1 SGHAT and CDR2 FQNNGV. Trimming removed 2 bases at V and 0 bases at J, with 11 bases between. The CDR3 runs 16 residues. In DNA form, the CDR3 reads TGTGCCAGCAGCTTAAGCGGTTCTTACTCTGGAAACACCATATATTTT. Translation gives CASSLSGSYSGNTIYF.

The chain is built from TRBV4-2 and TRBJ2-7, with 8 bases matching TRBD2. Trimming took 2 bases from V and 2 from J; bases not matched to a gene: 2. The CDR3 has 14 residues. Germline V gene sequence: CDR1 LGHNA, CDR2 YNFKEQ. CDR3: CASSQTGGAYEQYF. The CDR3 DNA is TGTGCCAGCAGCCAAACGGGAGGGGCCTACGAGCAGTACTTC.

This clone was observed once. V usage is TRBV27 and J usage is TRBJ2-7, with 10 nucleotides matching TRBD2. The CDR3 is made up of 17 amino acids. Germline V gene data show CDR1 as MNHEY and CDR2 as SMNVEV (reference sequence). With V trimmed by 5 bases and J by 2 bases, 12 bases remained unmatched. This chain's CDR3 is CASSPPSLAGVPYEQYF. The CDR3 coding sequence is TGTGCCAGCAGTCCCCCTAGTCTAGCGGGGGTACCCTACGAGCAGTACTTC.

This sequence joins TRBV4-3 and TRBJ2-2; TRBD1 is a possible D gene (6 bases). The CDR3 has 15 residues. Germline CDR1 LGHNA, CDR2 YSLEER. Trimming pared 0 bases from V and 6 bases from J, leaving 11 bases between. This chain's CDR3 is CASSQDTGYPGELFF. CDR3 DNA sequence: TGCGCCAGCAGCCAAGATACAGGGTATCCCGGGGAGCTGTTTTTT.

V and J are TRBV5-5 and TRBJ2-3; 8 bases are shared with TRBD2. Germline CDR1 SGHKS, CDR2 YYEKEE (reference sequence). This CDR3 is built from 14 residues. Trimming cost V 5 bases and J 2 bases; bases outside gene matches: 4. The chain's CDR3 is CASRMGLDTDTQYF. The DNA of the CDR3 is TGTGCCAGCAGGATGGGACTAGACACAGATACGCAGTATTTT.

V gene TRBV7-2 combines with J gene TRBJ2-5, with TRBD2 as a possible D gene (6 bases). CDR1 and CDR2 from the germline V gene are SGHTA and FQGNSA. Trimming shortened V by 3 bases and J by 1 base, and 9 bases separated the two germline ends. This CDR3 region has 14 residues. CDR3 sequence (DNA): TGTGCCAGCAGCTTCTATAGCGGCCAAGAGACCCAGTACTTC. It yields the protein CASSFYSGQETQYF.

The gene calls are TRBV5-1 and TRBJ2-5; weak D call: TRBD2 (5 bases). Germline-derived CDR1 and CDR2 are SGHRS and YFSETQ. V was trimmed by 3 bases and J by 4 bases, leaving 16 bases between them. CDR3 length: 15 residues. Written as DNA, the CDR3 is TGCGCCAGCAGCTGGGATCCGGAGGCAGGAGAGACCCAGTACTTC. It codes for CASSWDPEAGETQYF.

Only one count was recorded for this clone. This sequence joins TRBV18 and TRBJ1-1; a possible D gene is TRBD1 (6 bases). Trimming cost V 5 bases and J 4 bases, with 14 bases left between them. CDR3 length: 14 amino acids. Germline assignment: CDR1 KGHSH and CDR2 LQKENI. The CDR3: CASSTQGSPTEAFF. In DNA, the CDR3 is TGTGCCAGCTCAACCCAGGGGTCGCCCACTGAAGCTTTCTTT.

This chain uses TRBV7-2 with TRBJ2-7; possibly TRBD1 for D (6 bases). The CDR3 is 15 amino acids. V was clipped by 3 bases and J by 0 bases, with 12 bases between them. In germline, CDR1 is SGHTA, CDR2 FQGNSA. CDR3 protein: CASSFRQAPSYEQYF. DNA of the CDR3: TGTGCCAGCAGCTTCCGACAGGCTCCCTCCTACGAGCAGTACTTC.

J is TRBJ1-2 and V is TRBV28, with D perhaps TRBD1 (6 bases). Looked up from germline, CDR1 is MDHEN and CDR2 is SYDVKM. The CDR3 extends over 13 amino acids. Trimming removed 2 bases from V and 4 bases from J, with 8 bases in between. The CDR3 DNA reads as TGTGCCAGCAGTTTACCAGGGGCCTATGGCTACACCTTC. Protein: CASSLPGAYGYTF.

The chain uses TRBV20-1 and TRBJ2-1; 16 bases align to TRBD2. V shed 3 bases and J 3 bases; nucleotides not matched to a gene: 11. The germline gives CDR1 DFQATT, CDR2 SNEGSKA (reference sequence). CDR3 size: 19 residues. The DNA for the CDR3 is TGCAGTGCTAGTGATCTTGGGACTAGCGGGGGGGCCAGCTACAATGAGCAGTTCTTC. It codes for CSASDLGTSGGASYNEQFF.

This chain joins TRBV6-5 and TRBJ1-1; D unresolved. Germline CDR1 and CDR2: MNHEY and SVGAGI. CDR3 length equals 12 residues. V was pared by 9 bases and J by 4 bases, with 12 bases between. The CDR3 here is CASGWAATEAFF. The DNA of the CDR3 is TGTGCCAGTGGGTGGGCCGCCACTGAAGCTTTCTTT.

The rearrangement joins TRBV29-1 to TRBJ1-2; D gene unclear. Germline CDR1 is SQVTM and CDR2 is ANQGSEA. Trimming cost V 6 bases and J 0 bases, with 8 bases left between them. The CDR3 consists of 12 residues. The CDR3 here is CSVQTANYGYTF. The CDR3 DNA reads TGCAGCGTCCAGACTGCTAACTATGGCTACACCTTC.

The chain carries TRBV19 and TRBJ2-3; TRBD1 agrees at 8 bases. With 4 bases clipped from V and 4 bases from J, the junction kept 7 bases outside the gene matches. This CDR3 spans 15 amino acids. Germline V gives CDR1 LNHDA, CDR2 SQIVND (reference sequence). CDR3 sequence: CASSTAGGSADTQYF. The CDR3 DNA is TGTGCCAGTAGTACCGCAGGGGGCAGCGCAGATACGCAGTATTTT.

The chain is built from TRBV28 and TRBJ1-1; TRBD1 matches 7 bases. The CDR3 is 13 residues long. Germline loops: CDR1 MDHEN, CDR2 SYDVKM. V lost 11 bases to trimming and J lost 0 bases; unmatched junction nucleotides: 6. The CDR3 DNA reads TGTGCCGCCGCAGGGGGATTGAACACTGAAGCTTTCTTT. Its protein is CAAAGGLNTEAFF.

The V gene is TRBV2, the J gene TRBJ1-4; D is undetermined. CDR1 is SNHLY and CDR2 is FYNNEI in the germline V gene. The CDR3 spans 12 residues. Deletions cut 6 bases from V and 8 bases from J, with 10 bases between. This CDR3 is CASRRGGEKLFF. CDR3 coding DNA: TGTGCCAGCAGGCGGGGTGGGGAAAAACTGTTTTTT.